The rows below give T cell receptor beta chains drawn from one sample of a study of blood T cell repertoires in COVID-19. Sequencing used immunoSEQ multiplex PCR; TCRdb keeps in-frame clones, though not all of them. This table holds about 160,000 clones, 75% to 90% found once. The sequencing input was peripheral blood. The receptors derive from a woman aged 60-70 years with acute or convalescent COVID-19. Both conserved end residues are part of each CDR3. Each record gives: J gene, clone size, D gene, V gene, CDR3 protein, CDR3 DNA. The D gene is left open where the match is weak. The listing skips clone size in some rows; elsewhere it reads once, few, many or a size class.

TRBJ1-5	.	TRBD1	TRBV11-2	CASSLGTGIGQPQHF	TGTGCCAGCAGCTTAGGGACAGGCATAGGTCAGCCCCAGCATTTT
TRBJ1-2	.	.	TRBV28	CASSLQRGYTF	TGTGCCAGCAGTTTACAGCGTGGCTACACCTTC
TRBJ1-5	.	.	TRBV24-1	CATSDPGQNQPQHF	TGTGCCACCAGTGACCCCGGACAAAATCAGCCCCAGCATTTT
TRBJ1-5	.	.	TRBV30	CAWSVAGVPNQPQHF	TGTGCCTGGAGTGTAGCAGGGGTGCCCAATCAGCCCCAGCATTTT
TRBJ1-6	.	.	TRBV5-1	CASSEGQNNSPLHF	TGCGCCAGCAGCGAGGGTCAGAATAATTCACCCCTCCACTTT
TRBJ1-1	few	TRBD1	TRBV9	CASSVTGQGGTEAFF	TGTGCCAGCTCCGTTACGGGACAGGGGGGGACTGAAGCTTTCTTT
TRBJ1-5	.	TRBD1	TRBV12-5	CASGLEGTANSNQPQHF	TGTGCTAGTGGTTTAGAAGGGACAGCAAATAGCAATCAGCCCCAGCATTTT
TRBJ1-1	.	.	TRBV19	CASSIAARLNTEAFF	TGTGCCAGTAGTATAGCGGCTAGGTTGAACACTGAAGCTTTCTTT
TRBJ1-6	.	.	TRBV6-1	CASSDQGRNSPLHF	TGTGCCAGCAGTGATCAGGGGCGAAATTCACCCCTCCACTTT
TRBJ1-1	.	TRBD1	TRBV2	CASTGQENTEAFF	TGTGCCAGCACGGGACAGGAGAACACTGAAGCTTTCTTT
TRBJ2-3	.	.	TRBV5-1	CASSISRSTDTQYF	TGCGCCAGCAGCATATCTAGAAGCACAGATACGCAGTATTTT
TRBJ2-3	.	.	TRBV7-9	CATDSVPGSSTDTQYF	TGTGCCACCGACTCGGTCCCCGGATCTAGCACAGATACGCAGTATTTT
TRBJ2-6	.	.	TRBV6-6	CASNAQSSGANVLTF	TGTGCCAGCAACGCCCAGTCCTCTGGGGCCAACGTCCTGACTTTC
TRBJ2-1	.	TRBD2	TRBV3-1/TRBV3-2	CASRTPGRGRDYNEQFF	TGTGCCAGCAGGACCCCAGGGAGGGGAAGGGACTACAATGAGCAGTTCTTC
TRBJ1-2	once	.	TRBV7-7	CASSLTRQKSYGYTF	TGTGCTAGCAGCTTAACGAGGCAGAAAAGCTATGGCTACACCTTC
TRBJ1-1	once	TRBD1	TRBV18	CASSPAGQGGMNTEAFF	TGTGCCAGCTCACCAGCGGGGCAGGGGGGAATGAACACTGAAGCTTTCTTT
TRBJ1-2	.	.	TRBV28	CASSLAAQGRVNYGYTF	TGTGCCAGCAGTTTGGCGGCACAGGGCCGCGTTAACTATGGCTACACCTTC
TRBJ2-2	.	.	TRBV7-9	CASSLVGQANTGELFF	TGTGCCAGCAGCTTAGTGGGCCAGGCGAACACCGGGGAGCTGTTTTTT
TRBJ1-5	.	TRBD1	TRBV9	CASSAGQGGNQPQHF	TGTGCCAGCAGCGCCGGACAGGGCGGCAATCAGCCCCAGCATTTT
TRBJ2-5	.	.	TRBV6-5	CASKGSQETQYF	TGTGCCAGCAAAGGGAGCCAAGAGACCCAGTACTTC
TRBJ1-2	.	TRBD1	TRBV7-8	CASSHRDRGANYGYTF	TGTGCCAGCAGCCATCGGGACAGGGGGGCTAACTATGGCTACACCTTC
TRBJ1-5	.	.	TRBV7-2	CASSPQGPSNQPQHF	TGTGCCAGCAGCCCCCAGGGCCCATCCAATCAGCCCCAGCATTTT
TRBJ1-1	.	.	TRBV6-6	CASSYSNFEAFF	TGTGCCAGCAGTTACTCGAACTTTGAAGCTTTCTTT
TRBJ2-1	.	.	TRBV30	CAWSVGRVRDHEQFF	TGTGCCTGGAGTGTTGGAAGGGTTCGGGATCATGAGCAGTTCTTC
TRBJ1-5	.	.	TRBV15	CATSSLSSQPQHF	TGTGCCACCAGCAGTCTCTCGAGCCAGCCCCAGCATTTT
TRBJ2-3	.	.	TRBV18	CASSPRRGLDTQYF	TGTGCCAGCTCACCACGGCGGGGACTTGATACGCAGTATTTT
TRBJ1-2	.	TRBD1	TRBV14	CASSLNFGQGARGYTF	TGTGCCAGCAGCCTGAATTTCGGACAGGGGGCGCGGGGCTACACCTTC